Listed here are 22 T cell receptor beta chains from one sample, sequenced in a study of blood T cell repertoires in COVID-19. Sequencing used immunoSEQ multiplex PCR; TCRdb keeps in-frame clones, though not all of them. In the table there are around 170,000 clones, roughly 90% of which are singletons. Sequenced input: peripheral blood. These receptors all come from a man in his fifties with acute or convalescent COVID-19.

This clone was observed once. The rearrangement uses TRBV6-5 and TRBJ1-1; 9 nucleotides agree with TRBD1. This CDR3 has 14 residues. Germline trimming cut 6 bases from V and 1 base from J; bases unmatched to any gene: 3. The germline gives CDR1 MNHEY, CDR2 SVGAGI. The CDR3: CASRWTGANTEAFF. The CDR3, as DNA: TGTGCCAGCAGGTGGACAGGGGCGAACACTGAAGCTTTCTTT.

V usage is TRBV6-5 and J usage is TRBJ1-6; D is ambiguous. V was clipped by 0 bases and J by 8 bases, with 14 bases between them. Per the germline V gene, CDR1 is MNHEY and CDR2 is SVGAGI. CDR3 length: 16 amino acids. Here the CDR3 DNA reads TGTGCCAGCAGTTACTCGCCTGAGGGCCTCCATTCACCCCTCCACTTT. As protein: CASSYSPEGLHSPLHF.

The chain combines TRBV6-5 with TRBJ2-6, with D possibly being TRBD1 (6 bases). The V end was cut by 5 bases, the J end by 0 bases, with 8 bases between. The germline V gene has CDR1 MNHEY and CDR2 SVGAGI. The CDR3 spans 15 residues. CDR3 DNA: TGTGCCAGCAGTCCGACAGGCTCTGGGGCCAACGTCCTGACTTTC. Amino acids: CASSPTGSGANVLTF.

The chain employs TRBV27 and TRBJ2-5, with 8 bases that match TRBD2. CDR1 is MNHEY, CDR2 SMNVEV, per germline (reference sequence). This CDR3 spans 14 amino acids. Losses at the gene ends were 3 bases for V and 5 bases for J; bases not matched to a gene: 5. The CDR3 DNA is TGTGCCAGCAGTTTGTGGCGGGGGGAGGAGACCCAGTACTTC. This encodes CASSLWRGEETQYF.

The genes are TRBV5-1 and TRBJ2-1; possible D gene TRBD2, 5 bases. The length of the CDR3 is 14 residues. The V and J ends lost 0 bases and 2 bases respectively, with 6 bases between them. Per germline, CDR1 SGHRS and CDR2 YFSETQ. The CDR3 loop is CASSLGLTYNEQFF. The CDR3, as DNA: TGCGCCAGCAGCTTGGGACTAACCTACAATGAGCAGTTCTTC.

This rearrangement joins TRBV9 to TRBJ1-5; D perhaps matches TRBD1 (5 bases). Germline CDR1 and CDR2: SGDLS and YYNGEE. The CDR3 has 15 amino acids. Trimming removed 4 bases at V and 5 bases at J, with 16 bases between. The CDR3 DNA sequence: TGTGCCAGCAGCCTCAGCGGGCGGGGCGATCAGCCCCAGCATTTT. Translation gives CASSLSGRGDQPQHF.

The rearrangement joins TRBV5-6 to TRBJ2-2, with D hard to call. CDR1 is SGHDT, CDR2 YYEEEE, per germline. V shed 2 bases and J shed 5 bases, with 13 bases lying between them. This CDR3 is built from 15 residues. The CDR3, as DNA: TGTGCCAGCAGCTTTTCTGGCTTTCCTACCGGGGAGCTGTTTTTT. Translated, it gives CASSFSGFPTGELFF.

V and J are TRBV4-3 and TRBJ1-5; D call uncertain. This CDR3 is built from 16 residues. The V gene's germline CDR1 is LGHNA and CDR2 YSLEER. Trimming left V 0 bases short and J 2 bases short, with 11 bases between. CDR3 sequence: CASSQDRVQRNQPQHF. CDR3 bases: TGCGCCAGCAGCCAAGATCGGGTACAACGCAATCAGCCCCAGCATTTT.

The chain carries TRBV11-2 and TRBJ1-2; TRBD1 aligns across 9 bases. The V gene's germline CDR1 is SGHAT and CDR2 FQNNGV. V shed 5 bases, J shed 8 bases, and the junction held 9 bases outside the gene matches. This CDR3 has 14 residues. CDR3 DNA sequence: TGTGCCAGCAGCCCGGGACAGGGTTCGATCGGCTACACCTTC. Encoded protein: CASSPGQGSIGYTF.

The rearrangement joins TRBV7-9 to TRBJ1-1, with no clear D. This CDR3 has 14 amino acids. Germline V gene data show CDR1 as SEHNR and CDR2 as FQNEAQ (reference sequence). V was cut by 5 bases and J by 1 base, with 11 bases left in between. This CDR3 reads CASSPRRGNTEAFF. In nucleotides, the CDR3 is TGTGCCAGCAGCCCGAGACGGGGGAACACTGAAGCTTTCTTT.

V is TRBV20-1 and J is TRBJ2-7; D is uncertain. The CDR3 consists of 11 residues. Trimming took off 8 bases at V and 5 bases at J, with 13 bases between the two ends. Germline V gene data show CDR1 as DFQATT and CDR2 as SNEGSKA (reference sequence). CDR3 sequence reads: CSPKSGHEQYV. The CDR3 DNA reads TGCAGTCCAAAATCGGGTCACGAGCAGTACGTC.

The chain joins TRBV5-1 to TRBJ2-3; TRBD1 is a possible D gene (6 bases). This CDR3 region has 16 residues. Germline values: CDR1 SGHRS, CDR2 YFSETQ. Trimming took off 0 bases at V and 6 bases at J, with 17 bases between the two ends. CDR3 residues: CASSLATQGSMDTQYF. The CDR3 region has the DNA TGCGCCAGCAGCTTGGCCACACAGGGTTCTATGGATACGCAGTATTTT.

The rearrangement joins TRBV18 to TRBJ2-5, with a weak D call TRBD1 (5 bases). In germline, CDR1 is KGHSH, CDR2 LQKENI. V was cut by 2 bases and J by 1 base, with 8 bases left in between. The CDR3 is 14 residues long. The CDR3 DNA sequence: TGTGCCAGCTCACCAGACAGCCGCCAAGAGACCCAGTACTTC. It yields the protein CASSPDSRQETQYF. Based on the CDR3 plus reference TRBV18 and TRBJ2-5, the full variable domain is NAGVMQNPRHLVRRRGQEARLRCSPMKGHSHVYWYRQLPEEGLKFMVYLQKENIIDESGMPKERFSAEFPKEGPSILRIQQVVRGDSAAYFCASSPDSRQETQYFGPGTRLLVL.

The V and J genes are TRBV27 and TRBJ2-3; the match to TRBD1 covers 11 bases. The CDR3 spans 19 residues. Trimming removed 5 bases from V and 0 bases from J; junction bases left unmatched: 13. Germline CDR1 reads MNHEY; CDR2 reads SMNVEV (reference sequence). CDR3 protein: CASSAGTGGRPTSTDTQYF. The CDR3 DNA sequence: TGTGCCAGCAGTGCTGGGACAGGGGGGCGGCCCACTAGCACAGATACGCAGTATTTT.

V usage is TRBV18 and J usage is TRBJ2-7, with D possibly TRBD1 on 5 matching bases. From germline, CDR1 is KGHSH and CDR2 LQKENI. There are 15 residues in the CDR3. Deletions cut 3 bases from V and 5 bases from J, with 17 bases between. The CDR3, as DNA: TGTGCCAGCTCACCGACAGTCCCTAAGTTCCACGAGCAGTACTTC. Residues: CASSPTVPKFHEQYF.

This clone occurred once. The V and J genes are TRBV18 and TRBJ2-7; the D gene is possibly TRBD2 (6 bases). Deletions cut 6 bases from V and 4 bases from J, with 10 bases between. This CDR3 comprises 12 residues. Germline CDR1 is KGHSH and CDR2 is LQKENI. CDR3 DNA: TGTGCCAGCTCTGCTGCGGGGTACGAGCAGTACTTC. This sequence encodes CASSAAGYEQYF.

The chain uses TRBV24-1 and TRBJ1-1; D unclear. Germline loops: CDR1 KGHDR, CDR2 SFDVKD. The CDR3 spans 14 residues. V was cut by 7 bases and J by 0 bases, with 11 bases left in between. CDR3 nucleotides: TGTGCCACCAGGGGCTCAGCTATGAACACTGAAGCTTTCTTT. Amino acid sequence: CATRGSAMNTEAFF.

The chain employs TRBV10-3 and TRBJ2-7; 8 bases map to TRBD2. The germline gives CDR1 ENHRY, CDR2 SYGVKD. This CDR3 contains 14 residues. CDR3 DNA sequence: TGTGCTACGGGTAGTAGCGGGGAGAGGGGTGAGCAGTACTTC. Its translation is CATGSSGERGEQYF.

The rearrangement links TRBV28 to TRBJ1-2; tentative D call: TRBD1 (5 bases). CDR3 length: 15 residues. V shed 5 bases and J shed 5 bases, with 18 bases lying between them. CDR1 and CDR2 from the germline V gene are MDHEN and SYDVKM. The CDR3 coding sequence is TGTGCCAGCAGTATCGGACCCAAAGGGGCGTATGGCTACACCTTC. Its protein product is CASSIGPKGAYGYTF.

J is TRBJ2-5 and V is TRBV25-1; a possible D gene is TRBD1 (6 bases). V lost 5 bases and J lost 1, with 14 bases in between. The CDR3 consists of 15 residues. Germline V CDR1 and CDR2: MGHDK, SYGVNS. CDR3 residues: CASSYDRDIQETQYF. The CDR3 nucleotides are TGTGCCAGCAGTTACGACCGGGACATCCAAGAGACCCAGTACTTC. The full variable domain, in which reference TRBV25-1 and TRBJ2-5 provide the parts outside the CDR3, is EADIYQTPRYLVIGTGKKITLECSQTMGHDKMYWYQQDPGMELHLIHYSYGVNSTEKGDLSSESTVSRIRTEHFPLTLESARPSHTSQYLCASSYDRDIQETQYFGPGTRLLVL.

The V and J genes are TRBV11-2 and TRBJ2-5, with D possibly matching TRBD1 (5 bases). The CDR3 spans 13 residues. The V end lost 4 bases, the J end lost 4 bases, and 10 bases lay between the germline ends. Germline lookup yields CDR1 SGHAT and CDR2 FQNNGV. CDR3 loop: CASSSGLRETQYF. CDR3 nucleotides: TGTGCCAGCAGCTCAGGGTTAAGAGAGACCCAGTACTTC.

This chain uses TRBV2 with TRBJ1-3; possibly TRBD1 for D (6 bases). Trimming shortened V by 2 bases and J by 5 bases, and 10 bases separated the two germline ends. The CDR3 has 14 residues. Germline assignment: CDR1 SNHLY and CDR2 FYNNEI. CDR3 nucleotides: TGTGCCAGCAGTGAATCGGGGGGCCGAAACACCATATATTTT. This gives the protein CASSESGGRNTIYF.